These T cell receptor beta chains were read from a single sample in a study of shared clonotypes between healthy human individuals. Only in-frame clones appear in the TCRdb table, and some are missing; sequencing was by immunoSEQ multiplex PCR. The profile shows under 2,500,000 clones, about 94% of them singletons. Sequenced input: naive CD4+ T cells sorted from blood. These receptors came from a man younger than 35 in good health. Each CDR3 is given with its conserved first and last residue. D genes are given only for firm matches. For some rows the clone size is stated as once, few or many, or as a class when expanded; others skip it.

>TRBV30|TRBJ2-2|TRBD2|-
CAWGGSGAGVNTGELFF
TGTGCCTGGGGCGGCAGTGGAGCGGGGGTGAACACCGGGGAGCTGTTTTTT
>TRBV30|TRBJ1-3|-|-
CAWGSGNTIYF
TGTGCCTGGGGCAGTGGAAACACCATATATTTT
>TRBV2|TRBJ1-4|-|-
CASKGIMAGSNEKLFF
TGTGCCAGCAAGGGGATTATGGCAGGGTCTAATGAAAAACTGTTTTTT
>TRBV5-4|TRBJ2-5|TRBD2|-
CASSSGLAGGGETQYF
TGTGCCAGCAGCTCGGGACTAGCGGGAGGTGGAGAGACCCAGTACTTC
>TRBV9|TRBJ1-3|-|-
CASSPLDRTSGNTIYF
TGTGCCAGCAGCCCACTTGACAGGACCTCTGGAAACACCATATATTTT
>TRBV5-1|TRBJ1-4|-|-
CASTLGDRRTTNEKLFF
TGCGCCAGCACCCTGGGGGACCGACGCACAACTAATGAAAAACTGTTTTTT
>TRBV18|TRBJ2-3|TRBD2|-
CASSPVSAGATDTQYF
TGTGCCAGCTCACCCGTTTCCGCGGGAGCCACAGATACGCAGTATTTT
>TRBV5-1|TRBJ1-4|-|once
CASSLGTEVSNEKLFF
TGCGCCAGCAGCTTGGGGACAGAAGTATCTAATGAAAAACTGTTTTTT
>TRBV5-1|TRBJ2-1|-|-
CASSPNKEQFF
TGCGCCAGCAGCCCAAATAAAGAGCAGTTCTTC
>TRBV7-8|TRBJ1-1|-|-
CASSVAGNTEAFF
TGTGCCAGCTCCGTCGCGGGGAACACTGAAGCTTTCTTT
>TRBV7-9|TRBJ1-1|-|-
CASTMGEAPRAFF
TGTGCCAGCACCATGGGAGAAGCGCCAAGGGCTTTCTTT
>TRBV29-1|TRBJ2-7|-|-
CSVSWTANYEQYF
TGCAGCGTCAGCTGGACAGCGAACTACGAGCAGTACTTC
>TRBV7-2|TRBJ1-2|-|-
CASSFRNYGYTF
TGTGCCAGCAGCTTCAGGAACTATGGCTACACCTTC
>TRBV25-1|TRBJ1-6|TRBD1|once
CASSHGQGNSPLHF
TGTGCCAGCAGTCACGGACAGGGTAATTCACCCCTCCACTTT
>TRBV10-3|TRBJ1-1|-|-
CAIRGGRMNTEAFF
TGTGCCATCAGAGGGGGACGGATGAACACTGAAGCTTTCTTT
>TRBV7-9|TRBJ1-4|-|once
CASSLAVAGEREKLFF
TGTGCCAGCAGCTTAGCGGTCGCGGGAGAGAGAGAAAAACTGTTTTTT
>TRBV10-2|TRBJ1-2|-|-
CASSDGYGYTF
TGCGCCAGCAGTGACGGATATGGCTACACCTTC
>TRBV27|TRBJ2-3|-|-
CASSFQGRGTDTQYF
TGTGCCAGCAGTTTTCAGGGTAGGGGCACAGATACGCAGTATTTT
>TRBV7-6|TRBJ2-2|TRBD1|-
CASSSRPGQGNTGELFF
TGTGCCAGCAGCTCGCGCCCGGGACAGGGGAACACCGGGGAGCTGTTTTTT
>TRBV29-1|TRBJ1-2|-|-
CSVESGGRVYGYTF
TGCAGCGTTGAATCGGGGGGTCGGGTCTATGGCTACACCTTC
>TRBV7-2|TRBJ1-1|-|once
CASSLGGTTNTEAFF
TGTGCCAGCAGCTTAGGTGGCACTACGAACACTGAAGCTTTCTTT
>TRBV30|TRBJ2-7|TRBD1|-
CAWADRASYEQYF
TGTGCCTGGGCAGACAGGGCCTCCTACGAGCAGTACTTC
>TRBV11-2|TRBJ2-3|TRBD2|-
CASSRGLAGDGGTQYF
TGTGCCAGCAGCAGGGGACTAGCGGGAGATGGGGGTACGCAGTATTTT
>TRBV11-2|TRBJ1-1|-|once
CASSLGPTHVNTEAFF
TGTGCCAGCAGCTTAGGTCCCACACATGTGAACACTGAAGCTTTCTTT
>TRBV6-1|TRBJ1-6|TRBD1|once
CASGGQGGGSPLHF
TGTGCCAGCGGAGGACAGGGGGGAGGTTCACCCCTCCACTTT
>TRBV7-2|TRBJ1-1|TRBD1|-
CASSRLGGGYVGGTEAFF
TGTGCCAGCAGCCGCCTCGGAGGGGGCTATGTGGGGGGAACTGAAGCTTTCTTT
>TRBV6-5|TRBJ2-7|TRBD1|few
CASSRQGAHYEQYF
TGTGCCAGCAGTCGACAGGGGGCCCACTACGAGCAGTACTTC
>TRBV5-4|TRBJ2-3|-|-
CASSPTGGGTDTQYF
TGTGCCAGCAGCCCAACAGGGGGGGGCACAGATACGCAGTATTTT
>TRBV6-1|TRBJ2-7|TRBD1|-
CASSGTGRGRAEQYF
TGTGCCAGCAGCGGTACCGGCAGGGGGCGAGCGGAGCAGTACTTC
>TRBV6-1|TRBJ1-3|TRBD1|once
CASSAGTGGSGNTIYF
TGTGCCAGCAGTGCCGGGACAGGGGGATCTGGAAACACCATATATTTT
>TRBV7-9|TRBJ2-5|-|-
CASSAETQYF
TGTGCCAGCAGCGCGGAGACCCAGTACTTC
>TRBV28|TRBJ1-6|TRBD1|once
CASRGQGNSPLHF
TGTGCCAGCAGAGGACAGGGCAATTCACCCCTCCACTTT